This T cell receptor beta chain was recovered during a study of control samples from healthy donors and cancer patients. Profiling relied on immunoSEQ multiplex PCR, and the TCRdb table lists in-frame clones only, not all of them. The top ten clones hold around 3.8% of a sample with over 50,000 clones, 70% to 90% of them seen once. The CDR3 loop spans 13 amino acids. Sequencing was carried out using blood. The rearrangement links TRBV21-1 to TRBJ2-3. TRBV21-1 is tagged as a pseudogene. This clonotype originated in a man aged 50 or older in good health. In DNA, the CDR3 is TGTGCCAGCAGCGATTCTAGCACAGATACGCAGTATTTT. The encoded protein is CASSDSSTDTQYF.